This T cell receptor (beta chain) originates from a study of T cells in Graves' hyperthyroidism and ophthalmopathy. Study-wide points: Appearing also in blood were most of the thyroid clonotypes expanded above 0.001.

Researchers took RNA transcripts and amplified the TCR beta CDR3 regions from them. First-round RT-PCR targeting the TCR CDR3 was performed with the HTBI primer set. TCRdb ran MiXCR on the multiplex PCR reads and lists one entry per CDR3 protein. This sample has about 840,000 distinct CDR3 sequences, with approximately 40% found just once. Only a few counts were recorded for this clonotype. Its target is not known. The authors deemed Graves' hyperthyroidism stable absent ophthalmopathy progression within 18 months. Germline V lookup: CDR1 SEHNR, CDR2 FQNEAQ (reference sequence). J gave up 6 bases and V 5 bases, and 13 bases lay outside the gene matches. There are 16 residues in the CDR3.

The source is a man aged 18 to 30 with Graves' hyperthyroidism. The specimen was blood. The V call is TRBV7-9, the J call TRBJ2-7, with 10 positions matching TRBD1. CDR3 loop: CASSLRLGQGSIEQYF. The CDR3 nucleotides read TGTGCCAGCAGCCTAAGGTTGGGACAGGGGTCGATCGAGCAGTACTTC.